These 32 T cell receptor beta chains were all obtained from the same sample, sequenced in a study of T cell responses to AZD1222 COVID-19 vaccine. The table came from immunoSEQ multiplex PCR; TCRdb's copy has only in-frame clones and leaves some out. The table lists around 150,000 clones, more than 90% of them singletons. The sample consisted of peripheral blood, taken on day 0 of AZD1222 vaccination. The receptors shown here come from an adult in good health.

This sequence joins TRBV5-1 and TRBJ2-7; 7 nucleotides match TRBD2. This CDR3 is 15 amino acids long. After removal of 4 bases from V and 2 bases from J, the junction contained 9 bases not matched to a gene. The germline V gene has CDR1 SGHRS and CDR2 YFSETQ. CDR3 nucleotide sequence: TGCGCCAGCAGCCCCCTGGCGGGAGCCCCCTACGAGCAGTACTTC. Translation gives CASSPLAGAPYEQYF.

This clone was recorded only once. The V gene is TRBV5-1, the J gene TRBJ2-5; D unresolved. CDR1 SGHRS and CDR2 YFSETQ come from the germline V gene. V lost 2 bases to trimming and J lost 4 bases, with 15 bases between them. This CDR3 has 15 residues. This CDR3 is CASSFESPSLETQYF. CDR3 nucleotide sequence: TGCGCCAGCAGCTTTGAGTCCCCTAGTTTAGAGACCCAGTACTTC. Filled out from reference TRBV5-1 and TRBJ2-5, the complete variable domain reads KAGVTQTPRYLIKTRGQQVTLSCSPISGHRSVSWYQQTPGQGLQFLFEYFSETQRNKGNFPGRFSGRQFSNSRSEMNVSTLELGDSALYLCASSFESPSLETQYFGPGTRLLVL.

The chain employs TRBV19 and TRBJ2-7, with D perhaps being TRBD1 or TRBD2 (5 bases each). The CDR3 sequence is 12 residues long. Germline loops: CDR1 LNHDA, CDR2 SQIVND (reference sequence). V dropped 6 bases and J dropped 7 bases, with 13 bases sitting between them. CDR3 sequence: CASRGRGKEQYF. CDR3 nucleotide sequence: TGTGCCAGTAGGGGACGGGGAAAAGAGCAGTACTTC.

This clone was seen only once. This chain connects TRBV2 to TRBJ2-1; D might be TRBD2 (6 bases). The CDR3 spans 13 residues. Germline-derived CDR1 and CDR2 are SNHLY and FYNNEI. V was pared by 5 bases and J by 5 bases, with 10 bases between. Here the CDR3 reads CASSKGLNNEQFF. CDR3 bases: TGTGCCAGCAGTAAGGGACTCAACAATGAGCAGTTCTTC.

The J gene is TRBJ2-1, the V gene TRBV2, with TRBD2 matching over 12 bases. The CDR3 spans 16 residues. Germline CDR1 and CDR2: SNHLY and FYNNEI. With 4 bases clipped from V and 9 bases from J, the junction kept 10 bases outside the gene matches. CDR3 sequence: CASSVNLAGGRSEQFF. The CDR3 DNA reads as TGTGCCAGCAGTGTGAATCTAGCGGGGGGGCGAAGTGAGCAGTTCTTC.

The CDR3 region is CASSPPAGGTNYGYTF. CDR3 nucleotide sequence: TGTGCCAGCTCACCACCGGCAGGGGGAACTAACTATGGCTACACCTTC. This chain uses TRBV18 with TRBJ1-2, with 7 bases aligning to TRBD1. Unmatched junction bases numbered 4, after V lost 0 bases and J lost 0 bases. CDR3 length: 16 amino acids. Germline lookup yields CDR1 KGHSH and CDR2 LQKENI.

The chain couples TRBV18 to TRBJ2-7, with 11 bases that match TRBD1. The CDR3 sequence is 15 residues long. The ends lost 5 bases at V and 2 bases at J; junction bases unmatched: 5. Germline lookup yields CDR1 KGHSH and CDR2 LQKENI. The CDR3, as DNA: TGTGCCAGCTCATCTGGGACAGGGGGGACCTACGAGCAGTACTTC. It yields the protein CASSSGTGGTYEQYF.

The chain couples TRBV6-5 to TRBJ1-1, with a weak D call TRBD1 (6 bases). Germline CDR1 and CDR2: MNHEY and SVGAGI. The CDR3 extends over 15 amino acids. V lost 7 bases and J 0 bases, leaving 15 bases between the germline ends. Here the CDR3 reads CASTQEDRLNTEAFF. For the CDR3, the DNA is TGTGCCAGCACCCAAGAGGACAGATTGAACACTGAAGCTTTCTTT.

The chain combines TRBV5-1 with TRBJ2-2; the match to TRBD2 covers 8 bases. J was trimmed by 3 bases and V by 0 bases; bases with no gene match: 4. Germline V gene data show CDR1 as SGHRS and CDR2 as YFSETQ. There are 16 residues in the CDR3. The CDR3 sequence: CASSLASGGYTGELFF. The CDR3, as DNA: TGCGCCAGCAGCTTGGCCAGCGGGGGTTACACCGGGGAGCTGTTTTTT.

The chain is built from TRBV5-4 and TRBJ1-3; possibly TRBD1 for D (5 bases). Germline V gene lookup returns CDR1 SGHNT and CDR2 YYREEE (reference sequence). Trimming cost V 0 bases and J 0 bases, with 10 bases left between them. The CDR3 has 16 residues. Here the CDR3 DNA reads TGTGCCAGCAGCTTGGAGGGGCCCAACTCTGGAAACACCATATATTTT. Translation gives CASSLEGPNSGNTIYF.

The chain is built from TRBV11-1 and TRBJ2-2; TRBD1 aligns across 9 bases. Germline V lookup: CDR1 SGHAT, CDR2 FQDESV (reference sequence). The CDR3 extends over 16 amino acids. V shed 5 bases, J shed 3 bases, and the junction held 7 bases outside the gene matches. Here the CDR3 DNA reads TGTGCCAGCAGCCCCCAACAGGGGGCCGACACCGGGGAGCTGTTTTTT. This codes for CASSPQQGADTGELFF.

The CDR3 sequence is CASSLAAIFYEQYF. The CDR3 DNA sequence: TGTGCCAGCAGCTTAGCCGCAATCTTCTACGAGCAGTACTTC. The V call is TRBV11-2, the J call TRBJ2-7; D is unclear. The ends were cut back, 1 base at V and 3 bases at J, with 10 bases in the middle. Germline-derived CDR1 and CDR2 are SGHAT and FQNNGV. This CDR3 is built from 14 residues. The whole variable domain, remainder taken from reference TRBV11-2 and TRBJ2-7, is EAGVAQSPRYKIIEKRQSVAFWCNPISGHATLYWYQQILGQGPKLLIQFQNNGVVDDSQLPKDRFSAERLKGVDSTLKIQPAKLEDSAVYLCASSLAAIFYEQYFGPGTRLTVT.

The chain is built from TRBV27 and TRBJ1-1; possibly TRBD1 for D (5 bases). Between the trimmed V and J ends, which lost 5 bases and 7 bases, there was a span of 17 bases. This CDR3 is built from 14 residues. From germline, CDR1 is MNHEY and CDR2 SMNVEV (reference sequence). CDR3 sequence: CASSHGTVGGEAFF. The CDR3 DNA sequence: TGTGCCAGCAGTCACGGGACTGTAGGAGGTGAAGCTTTCTTT.

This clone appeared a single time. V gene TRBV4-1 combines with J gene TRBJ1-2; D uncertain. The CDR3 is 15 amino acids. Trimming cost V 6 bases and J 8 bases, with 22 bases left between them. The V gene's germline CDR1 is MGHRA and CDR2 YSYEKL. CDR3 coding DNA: TGCGCCAGCAGAACCGAGTGGGGATTCAGTAAGGGCTACACCTTC. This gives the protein CASRTEWGFSKGYTF.

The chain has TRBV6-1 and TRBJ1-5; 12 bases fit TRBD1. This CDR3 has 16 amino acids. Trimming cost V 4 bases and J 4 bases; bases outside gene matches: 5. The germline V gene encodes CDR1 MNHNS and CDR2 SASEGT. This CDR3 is CASSGDRGQGNQPQHF. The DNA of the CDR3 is TGTGCCAGCAGTGGGGACAGGGGGCAAGGAAATCAGCCCCAGCATTTT.

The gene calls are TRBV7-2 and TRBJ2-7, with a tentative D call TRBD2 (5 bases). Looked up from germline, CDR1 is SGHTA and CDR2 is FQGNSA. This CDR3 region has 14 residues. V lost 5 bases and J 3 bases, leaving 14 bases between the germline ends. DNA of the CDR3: TGTGCCAGCAGCCCAACTAGGCGGCTCTACGAGCAGTACTTC. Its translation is CASSPTRRLYEQYF.

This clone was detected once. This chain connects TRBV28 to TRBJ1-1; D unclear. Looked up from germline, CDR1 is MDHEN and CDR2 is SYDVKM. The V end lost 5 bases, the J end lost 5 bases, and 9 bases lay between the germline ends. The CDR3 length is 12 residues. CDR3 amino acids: CASSRRETEAFF. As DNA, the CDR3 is TGTGCCAGCAGTCGACGAGAAACTGAAGCTTTCTTT.

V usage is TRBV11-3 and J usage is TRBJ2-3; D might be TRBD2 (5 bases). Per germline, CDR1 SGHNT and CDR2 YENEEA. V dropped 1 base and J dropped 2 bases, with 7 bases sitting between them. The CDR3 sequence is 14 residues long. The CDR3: CASSLVATTDTQYF. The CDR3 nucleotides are TGTGCCAGCAGCTTAGTAGCGACCACAGATACGCAGTATTTT.

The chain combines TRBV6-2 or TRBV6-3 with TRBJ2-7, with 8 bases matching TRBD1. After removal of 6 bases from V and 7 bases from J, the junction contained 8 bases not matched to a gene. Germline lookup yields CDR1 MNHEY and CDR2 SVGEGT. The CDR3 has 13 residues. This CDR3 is CASSGTGGREQYF. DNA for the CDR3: TGTGCCAGCAGCGGGACAGGTGGTCGGGAGCAGTACTTC.

CDR3 in amino acids: CASSPLGGGTEAFF. CDR3 nucleotides: TGTGCCAGCAGTCCCCTGGGCGGGGGCACTGAAGCTTTCTTT. The chain couples TRBV6-5 to TRBJ1-1, with a tentative D call TRBD1 (5 bases). CDR1 and CDR2 (germline): MNHEY, SVGAGI. V gave up 5 bases and J gave up 4 bases, with 14 bases separating them. The length of the CDR3 is 14 residues.

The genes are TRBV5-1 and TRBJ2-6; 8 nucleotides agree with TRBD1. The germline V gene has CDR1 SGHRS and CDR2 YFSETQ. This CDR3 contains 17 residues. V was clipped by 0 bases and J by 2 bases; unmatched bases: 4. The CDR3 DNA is TGCGCCAGCAGCTTGGCTCTCAGGGGGCCTGGGGCCAACGTCCTGACTTTC. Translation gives CASSLALRGPGANVLTF. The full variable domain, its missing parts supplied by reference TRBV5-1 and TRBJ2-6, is KAGVTQTPRYLIKTRGQQVTLSCSPISGHRSVSWYQQTPGQGLQFLFEYFSETQRNKGNFPGRFSGRQFSNSRSEMNVSTLELGDSALYLCASSLALRGPGANVLTFGAGSRLTVL.

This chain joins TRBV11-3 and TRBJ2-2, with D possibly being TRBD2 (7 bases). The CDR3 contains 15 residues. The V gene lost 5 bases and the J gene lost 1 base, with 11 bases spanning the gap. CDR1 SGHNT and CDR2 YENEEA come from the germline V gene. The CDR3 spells CASSGGAQNTGELFF. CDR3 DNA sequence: TGTGCCAGCAGCGGGGGGGCACAGAACACCGGGGAGCTGTTTTTT.

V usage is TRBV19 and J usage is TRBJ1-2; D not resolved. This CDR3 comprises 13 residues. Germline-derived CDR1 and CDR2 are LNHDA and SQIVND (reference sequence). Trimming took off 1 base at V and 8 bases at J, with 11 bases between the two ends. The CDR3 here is CASSIGPGFGYTF. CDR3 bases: TGTGCCAGTAGTATAGGTCCGGGCTTCGGCTACACCTTC.

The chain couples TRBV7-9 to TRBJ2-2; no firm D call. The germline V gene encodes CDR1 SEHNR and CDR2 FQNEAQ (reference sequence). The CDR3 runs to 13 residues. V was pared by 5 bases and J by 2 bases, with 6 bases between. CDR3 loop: CASSRVNTGELFF. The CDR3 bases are TGTGCCAGCAGCCGTGTAAACACCGGGGAGCTGTTTTTT.

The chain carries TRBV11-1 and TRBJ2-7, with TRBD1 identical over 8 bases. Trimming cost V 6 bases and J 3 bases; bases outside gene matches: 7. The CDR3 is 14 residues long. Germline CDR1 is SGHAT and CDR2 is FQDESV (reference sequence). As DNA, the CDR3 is TGTGCCAGCAGATCCGGGACAGGATACTACGAGCAGTACTTC. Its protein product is CASRSGTGYYEQYF.

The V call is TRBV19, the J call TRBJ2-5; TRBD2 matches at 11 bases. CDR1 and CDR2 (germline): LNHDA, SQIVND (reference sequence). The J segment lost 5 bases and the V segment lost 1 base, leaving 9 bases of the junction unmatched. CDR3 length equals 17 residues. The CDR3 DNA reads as TGTGCCAGTAGTATAGCCACTAGCGGGAGTTTGGATGAGACCCAGTACTTC. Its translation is CASSIATSGSLDETQYF.

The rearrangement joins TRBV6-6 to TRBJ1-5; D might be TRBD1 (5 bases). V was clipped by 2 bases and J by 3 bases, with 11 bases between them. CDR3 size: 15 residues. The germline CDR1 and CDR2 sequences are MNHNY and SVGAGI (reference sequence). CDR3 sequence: CASSYMAGINQPQHF. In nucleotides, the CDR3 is TGTGCCAGCAGTTACATGGCAGGGATCAATCAGCCCCAGCATTTT.

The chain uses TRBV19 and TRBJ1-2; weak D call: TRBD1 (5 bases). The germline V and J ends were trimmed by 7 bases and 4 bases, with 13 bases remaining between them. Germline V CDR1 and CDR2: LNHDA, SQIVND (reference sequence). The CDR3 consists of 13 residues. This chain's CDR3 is CASTPPGLYGYTF. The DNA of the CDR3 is TGTGCCAGTACTCCCCCAGGGCTCTATGGCTACACCTTC.

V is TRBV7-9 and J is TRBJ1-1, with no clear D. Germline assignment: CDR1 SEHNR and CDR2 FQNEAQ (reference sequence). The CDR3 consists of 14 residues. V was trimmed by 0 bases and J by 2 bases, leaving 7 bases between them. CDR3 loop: CASSLAATNTEAFF. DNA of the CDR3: TGTGCCAGCAGCTTAGCGGCGACCAACACTGAAGCTTTCTTT.

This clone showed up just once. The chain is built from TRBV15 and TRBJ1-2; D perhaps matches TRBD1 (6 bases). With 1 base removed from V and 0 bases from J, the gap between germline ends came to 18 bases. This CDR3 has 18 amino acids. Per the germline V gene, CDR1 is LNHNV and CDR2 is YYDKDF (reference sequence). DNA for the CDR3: TGTGCCACCAGCAGAGTTGGGACAAAGCTTTCTCCTAACTATGGCTACACCTTC. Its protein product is CATSRVGTKLSPNYGYTF. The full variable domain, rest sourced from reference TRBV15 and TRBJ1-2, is DAMVIQNPRYQVTQFGKPVTLSCSQTLNHNVMYWYQQKSSQAPKLLFHYYDKDFNNEADTPDNFQSRRPNTSFCFLDIRSPGLGDTAMYLCATSRVGTKLSPNYGYTFGSGTRLTVV.

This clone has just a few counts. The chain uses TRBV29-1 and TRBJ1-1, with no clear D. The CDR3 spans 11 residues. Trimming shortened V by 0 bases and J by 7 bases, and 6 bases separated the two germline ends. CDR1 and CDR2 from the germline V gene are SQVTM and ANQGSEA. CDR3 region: CSVEDLVEAFF. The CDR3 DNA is TGCAGCGTTGAAGATTTAGTTGAAGCTTTCTTT.

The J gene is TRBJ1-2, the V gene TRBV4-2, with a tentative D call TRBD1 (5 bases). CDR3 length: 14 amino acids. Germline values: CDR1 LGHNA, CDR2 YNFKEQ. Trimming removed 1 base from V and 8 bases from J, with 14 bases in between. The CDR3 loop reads CASSQVPGLEGYTF. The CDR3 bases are TGTGCCAGCAGCCAAGTACCAGGGCTTGAGGGCTACACCTTC.